This paragraph reports one T cell receptor beta chain. Here immunoSEQ multiplex PCR was the method, and the copy in TCRdb shows in-frame clones only, minus some. The sample lists about 730,000 clones, approximately 85% occurring once. This entry is derived from a study of shared T cell receptors in the human thymus. Trimming shortened V by 4 bases and J by 1 base, and 23 bases separated the two germline ends. Germline CDR1 is MNHNS and CDR2 is SASEGT. The CDR3 has 18 amino acids. These data also featured in a second study, about human thymus T cells. That study reports: The study used thymus tissue resected during corrective heart surgery.

The TCR comes from a girl under three years old with a congenital heart defect. The chain uses TRBV6-1 and TRBJ2-7; TRBD2 might be the D (6 bases). The material sequenced was thymocytes. This CDR3 reads CASSGGVDGALWSYEQYF. CDR3 sequence (DNA): TGTGCCAGCAGTGGGGGGGTCGACGGGGCTCTGTGGTCCTACGAGCAGTACTTC.